One and the same sample provided the 15 T cell receptor beta chains below, sequenced in a study of CD8 T cells in ankylosing spondylitis. TCRdb reprocessed the 5' RACE reads with MiXCR, giving one entry per CDR3 protein. The profile covers approximately 350,000 distinct CDR3 sequences, with 14% to 15% appearing a single time and 1.1% taken by the ten largest. Sequenced: blood, either unsorted or a sorted T cell fraction (not recorded which). These receptors all stem from a male donor with ankylosing spondylitis or in good health (not recorded which).

This clonotype was counted many times. This chain connects TRBV12-3 or TRBV12-4 to TRBJ1-5, with no clear D. V was clipped by 5 bases and J by 3 bases, with 11 bases between them. The CDR3 sequence is 14 residues long. This chain's CDR3 is CASSLPGLNQPQHF. The CDR3 DNA reads as TGTGCCAGCAGTCTGCCGGGCCTCAATCAGCCCCAGCATTTT.

The chain couples TRBV24-1 to TRBJ2-1, with TRBD1 identical over 8 bases. The CDR3 consists of 13 residues. Losses at the gene ends were 9 bases for V and 6 bases for J; bases not matched to a gene: 6. The V gene's germline CDR1 is KGHDR and CDR2 SFDVKD. CDR3 in amino acids: CATEGQVANEQFF. The CDR3 coding sequence is TGTGCCACCGAGGGACAGGTGGCCAATGAGCAGTTCTTC.

This clonotype was observed a handful of times. The chain links TRBV27 to TRBJ1-2, with D maybe TRBD1 (5 bases). The V end was cut by 4 bases, the J end by 4 bases, with 19 bases between. From germline, CDR1 is MNHEY and CDR2 SMNVEV (reference sequence). The CDR3 loop spans 16 amino acids. CDR3 region: CASSSDPGMGGYGYTF. The DNA of the CDR3 is TGTGCCAGCAGTTCCGATCCAGGGATGGGGGGCTATGGCTACACCTTC.

The V call is TRBV5-1, the J call TRBJ2-3, with D tentatively TRBD2 (6 bases). V gave up 0 bases and J gave up 1 base, with 9 bases separating them. Germline V gene data show CDR1 as SGHRS and CDR2 as YFSETQ. The CDR3 loop spans 15 amino acids. The CDR3: CASSLDTSRTDTQYF. The DNA of the CDR3 is TGCGCCAGCAGCTTGGATACTAGCCGCACAGATACGCAGTATTTT.

The chain couples TRBV10-2 to TRBJ1-2; unclear D gene. Germline V gene data show CDR1 as WSHSY and CDR2 as SAAADI. Trimming shortened V by 0 bases and J by 3 bases, and 2 bases separated the two germline ends. There are 12 residues in the CDR3. DNA for the CDR3: TGCGCCAGCAGTGAGTCGTACTATGGCTACACCTTC. Its protein product is CASSESYYGYTF.

The rearrangement links TRBV20-1 to TRBJ2-4; 8 bases are a match to TRBD1. V dropped 1 base and J dropped 1; count of bases not matched to a gene: 6. Germline loops: CDR1 DFQATT, CDR2 SNEGSKA (reference sequence). This CDR3 is 16 amino acids long. CDR3 coding DNA: TGCAGTGCTAGAGCAGGGGGCGGTATGGCCAAAAACATTCAGTACTTC. It codes for CSARAGGGMAKNIQYF.

V gene TRBV12-3 or TRBV12-4 combines with J gene TRBJ1-3; D might be TRBD1 (5 bases). CDR3 length: 14 amino acids. The V gene lost 7 bases and the J gene lost 4 bases, with 14 bases spanning the gap. The CDR3 DNA is TGTGCCAGCAACCCCAGGGCGATGGGAAACACCATATATTTT. Protein product: CASNPRAMGNTIYF.

The J gene is TRBJ2-6, the V gene TRBV25-1; 8 positions match TRBD1. The germline V gene has CDR1 MGHDK and CDR2 SYGVNS. V lost 6 bases to trimming and J lost 2 bases; unmatched junction nucleotides: 0. There are 14 residues in the CDR3. The CDR3 spells CASRDRAGANVLTF. CDR3 in DNA: TGTGCCAGCAGGGACAGGGCTGGGGCCAACGTCCTGACTTTC.

The CDR3 sequence is CASSSYLQGYEQYF. The CDR3 DNA sequence: TGTGCCAGCTCATCTTACCTACAGGGCTACGAGCAGTACTTC. This chain links TRBV18 with TRBJ2-7, with a tentative D call TRBD1 (6 bases). In germline, CDR1 is KGHSH, CDR2 LQKENI. Trimming pared 5 bases from V and 3 bases from J, leaving 14 bases between. The CDR3 length is 14 residues.

This clonotype occurred a few times. V gene TRBV19 combines with J gene TRBJ2-2, with TRBD1 as a possible D gene (6 bases). The CDR3 loop spans 14 amino acids. V lost 8 bases and J 1 base, leaving 11 bases between the germline ends. From germline, CDR1 is LNHDA and CDR2 SQIVND (reference sequence). The CDR3 nucleotides read TGTGCCAGTGGCAAGACAGGGAACACCGGGGAGCTGTTTTTT. It is translated as CASGKTGNTGELFF.

V and J are TRBV7-9 and TRBJ1-1; tentative D call: TRBD1 (6 bases). Trimming cost V 1 base and J 3 bases, with 15 bases left between them. The CDR3 is 16 amino acids. The germline V gene has CDR1 SEHNR and CDR2 FQNEAQ (reference sequence). In nucleotides, the CDR3 is TGTGCCAGCAGCTTAGTAGGGGGGGGCGCTGACACTGAAGCTTTCTTT. It is translated as CASSLVGGGADTEAFF. The entire variable domain, with the rest obtained from reference TRBV7-9 and TRBJ1-1, is as follows: DTGVSQNPRHKITKRGQNVTFRCDPISEHNRLYWYRQTLGQGPEFLTYFQNEAQLEKSRLLSDRFSAERPKGSFSTLEIQRTEQGDSAMYLCASSLVGGGADTEAFFGQGTRLTVV.

At least ten counts were recorded for this clonotype. The chain employs TRBV3-1 and TRBJ2-7; D gene unclear. V was pared by 0 bases and J by 8 bases, with 8 bases between. Germline V gene lookup returns CDR1 LGHDT and CDR2 YNNKEL (reference sequence). This CDR3 contains 12 residues. The chain's CDR3 is CASSQDLAKQYF. For the CDR3, the DNA is TGTGCCAGCAGCCAAGATCTGGCGAAGCAGTACTTC.

This clonotype appeared many times. This chain connects TRBV12-3 or TRBV12-4 to TRBJ2-1; maybe TRBD1 (5 bases). The CDR3 runs to 14 residues. The germline V and J ends were trimmed by 3 bases and 5 bases, with 11 bases remaining between them. This CDR3 reads CASSLPQGNNEQFF. CDR3 DNA sequence: TGTGCCAGCAGTTTGCCCCAGGGCAACAATGAGCAGTTCTTC.

This clonotype showed up many times. The CDR3 reads CASRLSGGSYNEQFF. The DNA of the CDR3 is TGTGCCAGCAGACTCAGCGGGGGTTCCTACAATGAGCAGTTCTTC. The chain joins TRBV12-3 or TRBV12-4 to TRBJ2-1; 8 bases line up with TRBD2. This CDR3 contains 15 residues. The V and J ends lost 6 bases and 1 base, in that order; junction bases with no gene match: 5.

The sample holds a few counts of this clonotype. The chain links TRBV12-3 or TRBV12-4 to TRBJ1-1; D unclear. CDR3 size: 13 residues. Trimming pared 0 bases from V and 11 bases from J, leaving 13 bases between. CDR3 sequence (DNA): TGTGCCAGCAGTTTAGCGGGCCTCAAGGACGCTTTCTTT. Translated, it gives CASSLAGLKDAFF.